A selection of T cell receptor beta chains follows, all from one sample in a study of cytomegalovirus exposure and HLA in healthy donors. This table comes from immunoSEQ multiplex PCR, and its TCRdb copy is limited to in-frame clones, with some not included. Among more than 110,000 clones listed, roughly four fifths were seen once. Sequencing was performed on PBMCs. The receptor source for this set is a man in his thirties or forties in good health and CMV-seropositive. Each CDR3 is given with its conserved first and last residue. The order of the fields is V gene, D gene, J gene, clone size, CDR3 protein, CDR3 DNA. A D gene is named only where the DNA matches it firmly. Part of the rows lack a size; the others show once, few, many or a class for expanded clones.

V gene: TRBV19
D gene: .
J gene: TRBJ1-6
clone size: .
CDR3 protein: CASSSPGGLYNSPLHF
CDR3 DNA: TGTGCCAGTAGTAGCCCCGGTGGGCTTTATAATTCACCCCTCCACTTT

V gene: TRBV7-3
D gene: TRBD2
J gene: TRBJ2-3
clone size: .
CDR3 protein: CATALGGSSDTQYF
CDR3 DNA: TGTGCCACCGCTTTGGGGGGGTCGTCGGATACGCAGTATTTT

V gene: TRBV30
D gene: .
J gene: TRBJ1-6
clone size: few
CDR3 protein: CAWSVSRQLHF
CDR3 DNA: TGTGCCTGGAGTGTATCGCGACAGCTCCACTTT

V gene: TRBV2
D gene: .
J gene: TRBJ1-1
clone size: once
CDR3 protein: CASSLQGRMNTEAFF
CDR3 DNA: TGTGCCAGCAGTCTACAGGGTAGGATGAACACTGAAGCTTTCTTT

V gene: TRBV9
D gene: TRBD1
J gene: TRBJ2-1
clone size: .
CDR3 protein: CASSGGGWDSLLGQFF
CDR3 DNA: TGTGCCAGCAGCGGTGGGGGATGGGACAGTTTATTGGGGCAGTTCTTC

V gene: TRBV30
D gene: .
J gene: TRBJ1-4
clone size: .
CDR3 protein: CAWSVKGPDLGEKLFF
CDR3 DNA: TGTGCCTGGAGTGTAAAGGGGCCAGACCTTGGTGAAAAACTGTTTTTT

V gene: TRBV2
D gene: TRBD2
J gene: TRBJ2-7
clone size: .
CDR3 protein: CASRALAGNHYEQYF
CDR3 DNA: TGTGCCAGCAGGGCACTAGCGGGAAACCATTACGAGCAGTACTTC

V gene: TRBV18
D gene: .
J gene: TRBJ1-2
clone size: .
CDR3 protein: CASSPEPIGTSIYGYTF
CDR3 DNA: TGTGCCAGCTCACCCGAACCAATAGGGACAAGCATCTATGGCTACACCTTC

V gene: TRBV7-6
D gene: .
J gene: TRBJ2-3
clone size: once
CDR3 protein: CASSSLGRSSTDTQYF
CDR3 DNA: TGTGCCAGCAGCTCTTTGGGGAGGTCTAGCACAGATACGCAGTATTTT

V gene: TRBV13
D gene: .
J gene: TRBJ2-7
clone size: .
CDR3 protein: CASSPRTVSYEQYF
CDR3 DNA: TGTGCCAGCAGCCCCCGGACTGTCTCCTACGAGCAGTACTTC

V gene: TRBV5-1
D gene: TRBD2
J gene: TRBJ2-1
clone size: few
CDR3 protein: CASSKTSGSNEQFF
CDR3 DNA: TGCGCCAGCAGCAAGACTAGCGGGAGCAATGAGCAGTTCTTC

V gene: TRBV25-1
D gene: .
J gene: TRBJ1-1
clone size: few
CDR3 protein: CASSEGRGNTEAFF
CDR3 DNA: TGTGCCAGCAGTGAGGGGCGTGGGAACACTGAAGCTTTCTTT

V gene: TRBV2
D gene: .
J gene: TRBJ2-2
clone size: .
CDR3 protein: CASSGSASTGELFF
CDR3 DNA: TGTGCCAGCAGTGGAAGTGCTAGCACCGGGGAGCTGTTTTTT

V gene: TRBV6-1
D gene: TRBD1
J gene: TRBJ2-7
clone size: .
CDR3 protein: CASYDRGWYEQYF
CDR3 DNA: TGTGCCAGCTACGACAGGGGTTGGTACGAGCAGTACTTC

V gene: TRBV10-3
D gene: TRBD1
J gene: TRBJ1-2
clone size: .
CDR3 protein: CAISESTGKGYTF
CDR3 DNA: TGTGCCATCAGTGAGTCGACAGGGAAAGGCTACACCTTC

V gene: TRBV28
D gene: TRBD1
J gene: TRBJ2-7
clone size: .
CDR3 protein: CASLPGQGAGEQYF
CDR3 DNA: TGTGCCAGCTTACCGGGACAGGGGGCTGGCGAGCAGTACTTC